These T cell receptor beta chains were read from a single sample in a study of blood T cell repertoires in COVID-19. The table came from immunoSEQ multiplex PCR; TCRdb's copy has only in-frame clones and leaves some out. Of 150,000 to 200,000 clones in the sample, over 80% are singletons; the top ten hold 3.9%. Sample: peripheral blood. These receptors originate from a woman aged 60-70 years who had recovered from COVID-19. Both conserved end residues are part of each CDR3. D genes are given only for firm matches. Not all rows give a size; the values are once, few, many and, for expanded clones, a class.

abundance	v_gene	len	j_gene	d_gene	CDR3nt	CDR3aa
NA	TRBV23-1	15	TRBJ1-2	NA	TGCGCCATCTATAGTGACAGGAAATATCCCTATGGCTACACCTTC	CAIYSDRKYPYGYTF
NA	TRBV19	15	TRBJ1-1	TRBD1	TGTGCCAGTAGTTCCGGACAGGGCTGGAACACTGAAGCTTTCTTT	CASSSGQGWNTEAFF
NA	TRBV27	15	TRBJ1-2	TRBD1	TGTGCCAGCAGTTTAACAGGGGGGGGTAACTATGGCTACACCTTC	CASSLTGGGNYGYTF
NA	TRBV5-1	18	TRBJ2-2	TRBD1	TGCGCCAGCAGCTTGCGTACAGGGGTACTAGTGAACACCGGGGAGCTGTTTTTT	CASSLRTGVLVNTGELFF
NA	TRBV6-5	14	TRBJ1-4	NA	TGTGCCAGCGGCCCCTGGGGGGAGAGTGAAAAACTGTTTTTT	CASGPWGESEKLFF
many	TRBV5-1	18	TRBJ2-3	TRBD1	TGCGCCAGCAGCTTGGGCCCGCAGACAGGGGGAGTTACAGATACGCAGTATTTT	CASSLGPQTGGVTDTQYF
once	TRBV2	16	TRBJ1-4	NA	TGTGCCAGCAGTGAAGGGAGGGCGGGTCCCAATGAAAAACTGTTTTTT	CASSEGRAGPNEKLFF
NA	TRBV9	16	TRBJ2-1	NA	TGTGCCAGCAGCGTAGCCCGGGGCCAGGGGGGCAATGAGCAGTTCTTC	CASSVARGQGGNEQFF
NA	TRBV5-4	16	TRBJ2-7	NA	TGTGCCAGCAGTCCGCTTGGGGGCCTTGTGCGTGACGAGCAGTACTTC	CASSPLGGLVRDEQYF
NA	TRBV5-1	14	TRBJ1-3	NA	TGCGCCAGCAGCGAGAATGCTTTTGGAAACACCATATATTTT	CASSENAFGNTIYF
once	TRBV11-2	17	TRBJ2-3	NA	TGTGCCAGCAGCTTAAGCGGACGGATAACTAGCACAGATACGCAGTATTTT	CASSLSGRITSTDTQYF
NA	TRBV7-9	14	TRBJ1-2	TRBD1	TGTGCCAGCAGTTCAGGGGGGACGAGTTATGGCTACACCTTC	CASSSGGTSYGYTF
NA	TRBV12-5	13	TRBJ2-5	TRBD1	TGTGCTAGTGGCCGCGGACAGGGGGAGACCCAGTACTTC	CASGRGQGETQYF
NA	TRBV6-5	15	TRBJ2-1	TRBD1	TGTGCCAGCAGTTACTTGGGGACAGGGAACAATGAGCAGTTCTTC	CASSYLGTGNNEQFF
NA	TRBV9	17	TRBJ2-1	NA	TGTGCCAGCAGCGTAGGTGGCTTCCTAGAATTACGTAATGAGCAGTTCTTC	CASSVGGFLELRNEQFF
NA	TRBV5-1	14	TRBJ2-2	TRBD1	TGCGCCAGCAGCATGACAGGGGCGGCCGGGGAGCTGTTTTTT	CASSMTGAAGELFF
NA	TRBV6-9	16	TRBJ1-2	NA	TGTGCCAGCAGTTATTATGGACAGCAAACCCACTATGGCTACACCTTC	CASSYYGQQTHYGYTF